This is a list of T cell receptor beta chains from one sample in a study of response to subunit inactivated influenza vaccine. TCRdb processed the RT-PCR reads anew with MiXCR; each CDR3 protein has one entry. The table lists about 170,000 distinct CDR3 sequences, 9.5% to 15% of them singletons. The data also belong to a second study, concerning T cells expressing NK-cell markers.

Material: CD8+ T cells sorted from PBMCs, obtained 11 to 12 days after vaccination. The receptor set was obtained from a man in his fifties or sixties who received an inactivated influenza vaccine. Each CDR3 is given with its conserved first and last residue. A D gene is named only where the DNA matches it firmly. Size tells how often a clone was seen (once, few, many) or the class of an expanded clone, and some rows leave it out.

V gene	D gene	J gene	clone size	CDR3 protein	CDR3 DNA
TRBV12-2	.	TRBJ1-2	.	CASRSLSHRVNYGYTF	TGTGCAAGTCGCTCTCTTAGCCACAGGGTGAACTATGGCTACACCTTC
TRBV7-2	.	TRBJ1-4	few	CASSSTGTNEKLFF	TGTGCCAGCAGCTCGACGGGAACTAATGAAAAACTGTTTTTT
TRBV4-2	.	TRBJ2-7	many	CASSQATGSSYEQYF	TGTGCCAGCAGCCAGGCTACAGGGAGCTCCTACGAGCAGTACTTC
TRBV12-3/TRBV12-4	.	TRBJ1-5	.	CASSKTEDQPQHF	TGTGCCAGCAGTAAGACAGAGGATCAGCCCCAGCATTTT
TRBV12-3/TRBV12-4	TRBD1	TRBJ2-7	many	CASSPGQGTTISYEQYF	TGTGCCAGCAGTCCGGGACAGGGGACGACCATTTCCTACGAGCAGTACTTC
TRBV13	TRBD1	TRBJ2-2	.	CASQSQVQGAAGELFF	TGTGCCAGCCAATCTCAGGTACAGGGGGCTGCCGGGGAGCTGTTTTTT
TRBV6-5	.	TRBJ2-7	many	CASSYGGETYEQYF	TGTGCCAGCAGTTACGGCGGGGAAACCTACGAGCAGTACTTC
TRBV30	.	TRBJ2-7	.	CAWSVRNNEQYF	TGTGCCTGGAGTGTACGCAACAACGAGCAGTACTTC
TRBV12-3/TRBV12-4	.	TRBJ2-3	.	CASSLGQIEGDTQYF	TGTGCCAGCAGTTTAGGGCAGATAGAAGGAGATACGCAGTATTTT
TRBV5-6	.	TRBJ1-2	many	CASSLETGRAHYGYTF	TGTGCCAGCAGCTTGGAGACGGGCAGGGCGCACTATGGCTACACCTTC
TRBV20-1	TRBD1	TRBJ2-1	.	CSARGGQGAAYNEQFF	TGCAGTGCTAGAGGTGGGCAGGGGGCGGCCTACAATGAGCAGTTCTTC
TRBV28	TRBD1	TRBJ2-7	.	CASSLRGGQGNEQYF	TGTGCCAGCAGCCTTAGAGGCGGACAGGGGAACGAGCAGTACTTC
TRBV7-2	.	TRBJ2-2	.	CASSLASGSRGTGELFF	TGTGCCAGCAGCTTAGCGAGTGGGTCTAGAGGCACCGGGGAGCTGTTTTTT
TRBV3-1	TRBD1	TRBJ2-1	few	CASSQDGQGFYEQFF	TGTGCCAGCAGCCAAGACGGACAGGGGTTCTATGAGCAGTTCTTC
TRBV11-2	.	TRBJ2-7	few	CASSHVNREDGSYEQYF	TGTGCCAGCAGCCACGTTAACAGGGAAGATGGATCCTACGAGCAGTACTTC
TRBV10-3	.	TRBJ2-3	few	CAISEPGSSTDTQYF	TGTGCCATCAGTGAGCCGGGAAGTAGCACAGATACGCAGTATTTT
TRBV20-1	TRBD2	TRBJ2-7	.	CSASPRSGKTYEQYF	TGCAGTGCTAGTCCCCGAAGCGGGAAAACCTACGAGCAGTACTTC
TRBV21-1	.	TRBJ1-2	.	CASSKGRELYGYTF	TGTGCCAGCAGCAAAGGGCGGGAACTCTATGGCTACACCTTC
TRBV12-3/TRBV12-4	.	TRBJ2-7	.	CASSPQPPWESYEQYF	TGTGCCAGCAGCCCCCAACCCCCATGGGAGTCCTACGAGCAGTACTTC
TRBV30	.	TRBJ1-1	.	CAWSLTGYEAFF	TGTGCCTGGAGTTTAACGGGGTATGAAGCTTTCTTT
TRBV11-1	TRBD2	TRBJ2-3	.	CASSFETRLAGFTDTQYF	TGTGCCAGCAGCTTCGAAACCCGGCTAGCGGGGTTCACAGATACGCAGTATTTT
TRBV4-3	.	TRBJ2-5	.	CASSRAWGAIETQYF	TGCGCCAGCAGCCGGGCTTGGGGGGCCATAGAGACCCAGTACTTC
TRBV4-2	.	TRBJ2-7	.	CASSQGAPLSYEQYF	TGTGCCAGCAGCCAAGGGGCACCTCTTTCCTACGAGCAGTACTTC
TRBV27	TRBD1	TRBJ1-1	few	CASSQGDSSSEAFF	TGTGCCAGCAGTCAGGGGGACAGTTCATCTGAAGCTTTCTTT
TRBV6-2/TRBV6-3	TRBD2	TRBJ2-1	.	CASSPTRVRLAGSGDEQFF	TGTGCCAGCAGTCCGACAAGAGTACGACTAGCGGGAAGTGGAGATGAGCAGTTCTTC
TRBV5-5	TRBD2	TRBJ2-5	.	CASSLVLAGGPYQETQYF	TGTGCCAGCAGCTTGGTTCTAGCGGGGGGGCCCTACCAAGAGACCCAGTACTTC
TRBV10-2	.	TRBJ1-1	.	CASSESRITEAFF	TGCGCCAGCAGTGAATCCCGAATCACTGAAGCTTTCTTT
TRBV28	TRBD1	TRBJ1-1	once	CASSLGTGGFNTEAFF	TGTGCCAGCAGTCTAGGGACAGGGGGCTTTAATACTGAAGCTTTCTTT
TRBV5-5	TRBD1	TRBJ1-5	.	CASSAWDSHSNQPQHF	TGTGCCAGCAGCGCCTGGGACAGCCATAGCAATCAGCCCCAGCATTTT